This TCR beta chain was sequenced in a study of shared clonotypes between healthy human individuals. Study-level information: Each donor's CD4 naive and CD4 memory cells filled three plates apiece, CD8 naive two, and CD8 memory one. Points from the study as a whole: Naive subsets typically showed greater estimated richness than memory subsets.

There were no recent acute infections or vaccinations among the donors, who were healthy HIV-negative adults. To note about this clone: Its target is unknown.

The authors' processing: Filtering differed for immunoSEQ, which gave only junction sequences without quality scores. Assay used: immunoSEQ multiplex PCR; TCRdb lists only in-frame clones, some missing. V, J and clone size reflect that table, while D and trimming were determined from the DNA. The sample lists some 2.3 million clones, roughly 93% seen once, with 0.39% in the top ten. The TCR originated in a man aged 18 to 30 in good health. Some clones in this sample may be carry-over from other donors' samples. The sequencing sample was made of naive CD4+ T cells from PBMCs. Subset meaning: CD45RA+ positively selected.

Here the CDR3 reads CSVGSSLGTGGTGELFF. CDR3 bases: TGCAGCGTTGGGAGCTCCTTGGGGACAGGGGGCACCGGGGAGCTGTTTTTT. This chain uses TRBV29-1 with TRBJ2-2, with 11 bases fitting TRBD1. V dropped 4 bases and J dropped 4; count of bases not matched to a gene: 11. The germline CDR1 and CDR2 sequences are SQVTM and ANQGSEA. This CDR3 has 17 residues.